This T cell receptor beta chain was sequenced during a study of response to subunit inactivated influenza vaccine. General study findings and limits: Few additional T cells are recruited per seasonal influenza vaccination, authors suggested.

The trim removed 5 bases at V and 2 bases at J, leaving 5 bases unmatched. The CDR3 is 15 amino acids. Germline V gives CDR1 SNHLY, CDR2 FYNNEI. MiXCR, applied by TCRdb to the RT-PCR reads, yields one record per CDR3 protein. The top ten clones hold roughly a tenth of a sample with a few hundred thousand distinct CDR3 sequences, 21% of them seen once. This clonotype was counted between two and nine times. Its antigen is still unknown. Sequenced here: PBMCs from blood, sampled about 19 months after vaccination. The V call is TRBV2, the J call TRBJ2-7; 11 bases are shared with TRBD2. This clonotype originated in a man aged 50-75 years who received an inactivated influenza vaccine. The CDR3 is CASSRLLAGAYEQYF. As DNA, the CDR3 is TGTGCCAGCAGTCGATTACTAGCGGGAGCCTACGAGCAGTACTTC.